The source of this TCR beta chain is a study of blood T cells in healthy people across ages (dated by TCRdb to the mid-2010s). Some background on the complete study: In model experiments, template switching captured roughly one uniquely barcoded TCR beta cDNA molecule for every two T cells. Age-related changes in TCR beta repertoire diversity were measured in the study by deep sequencing normalized with unique cDNA molecular identifiers. Donors were grouped into four age groups: young (average roughly 17 years), middle-aged (around 39), aged (around 60) and long-lived (just over 80). To avoid experimental bias, donors of different ages were randomly spread across the sequencing lanes. The study analyzed two additional independent replicas of 1 million unique cDNA reads from the same blood draw for two donors, one aged 18 to 29 and one aged 80 or older.

The library came from 5' RACE. TCRdb shows the sequencer as Illumina HiSeq 2500. A second PCR of about 7 to 12 cycles was performed with a sample-barcoded 5' primer and a J-beta primer mix. A unique molecular identifier was introduced onto each TCR beta cDNA molecule by a template-switch 5' adaptor carrying 12 random nucleotides. At least 2.5 million CDR3-containing paired-end reads were obtained from each sample. First-strand cDNA was synthesized from all RNA with the Mint cDNA synthesis kit, primed by a TRBC-specific oligonucleotide. Following uracil-DNA glycosylase treatment, a first 18-cycle PCR with universal primers M1SS and BC2_uni_R was performed on all cDNA. The source study handled its data this way. Normalization of each sample was performed by random selection of 1 million high-quality reads, each carrying a distinct molecular identifier. Reads with shared molecular identifiers were discarded instead of being binned into consensus sequences. MiTCR, set to a Q25 quality threshold and the strictest error-elimination algorithm, was used for CDR3 identification, clonotype clustering and error correction. A nonparametric unseen species model with Euler transformation was used to estimate a lower bound on total TCR beta diversity. TCRdb's own reprocessing of the public reads used fastp at Q25 and MiXCR and kept productive beta chains. When rows share a CDR3 protein, they turn into one entry using the most common DNA and genes. In this record, the V and J calls reflect TCRdb's handling and not the investigators' own analysis. This sample holds 1,500,000 or so distinct CDR3 sequences; 45% to 70% were observed only once. Approximately 7% of the sample belongs to the ten largest clones.

The approximately 40 donors, aged about 6 to 95 years, were systemically healthy Caucasian individuals from Russia. Each donor gave approximately 9.3 milliliters of peripheral blood, collected into EDTA-treated Vacutainer tubes. Ficoll-Paque density-gradient centrifugation was used to isolate PBMCs, with at least 6 million obtained per sample. Trizol reagent was used to extract total RNA from the PBMCs, yielding at least 5.5 micrograms per sample. For every donor, flow cytometry on a PBMC aliquot measured the percentage of naive CD45RAhigh/CD27high T cells. Inclusive of the bounding cysteine and phenylalanine, the CDR3 is 16 residues long. CDR3 DNA is the only sequence kept; it has 48 bases, read in frame from the first base. Trimming costs V 2 bases and J 4 bases, and their ends lie 17 bases apart. The investigation overall reported the following: Estimates of total diversity from one million sequenced T cells were regarded as lower bounds and underestimates. Bulk unsorted PBMC profiling prevented conclusive comparison of naive and antigen-experienced compartments. Donor CMV infection status was unknown, potentially confounding age-related changes in expanded clonotypes. Compared with the aged group, the long-lived group had more naive CD4+ T cells, fewer expanded clones and increased TCR diversity, a pattern suggesting age selection. There was a strong correlation between observed TCR beta diversity and the percentage of naive T cells measured by flow cytometry. As age increased, observed TCR beta diversity per million T cells dropped in a roughly linear way, and a significant reduction was already evident by age around 41.

A word on this clonotype: Its antigen is still unknown. Per-nucleotide qualities are absent, and no much larger clonotype sits a single base away.

Rearrangement joined TRBV12-3 or TRBV12-4 to TRBJ2-5, with TRBD1 perhaps the D gene, on 6 matching bases. The sequenced material came from blood. This clonotype originated in a man between 18 and 35 years old in good health. The nucleotide sequence is TGTGCCAGCAGTTTATGGGCAGGGGATGTTCTAGAGACCCAGTACTTC. Its product reads: CASSLWAGDVLETQYF.